Presented here are 18 T cell receptor beta chains from one specimen sequenced in a study of blood T cell repertoires in COVID-19. Clones were sequenced by immunoSEQ multiplex PCR, and TCRdb holds only the in-frame ones, with some missing. The data hold more than 150,000 clones, with about 87% observed a single time. The sequenced material came from peripheral blood. The receptors stem from a middle-aged man with active or convalescent COVID-19.

The V gene is TRBV7-2, the J gene TRBJ2-7, with D tentatively TRBD2 (6 bases). Germline-derived CDR1 and CDR2 are SGHTA and FQGNSA. The CDR3 spans 14 residues. V shed 4 bases and J shed 2 bases, with 12 bases lying between them. CDR3: CASSSGTGTYEQYF. In DNA form, the CDR3 reads TGTGCCAGCAGCTCCGGGACTGGCACCTACGAGCAGTACTTC.

The chain is built from TRBV5-1 and TRBJ2-5; 11 bases line up with TRBD2. The J segment lost 2 bases and the V segment lost 8 bases, leaving 8 bases of the junction unmatched. This CDR3 spans 15 amino acids. Germline CDR1 and CDR2: SGHRS and YFSETQ. The CDR3: CASRPSGGPQETQYF. The CDR3 DNA follows: TGCGCCAGTAGGCCTAGCGGGGGGCCGCAAGAGACCCAGTACTTC.

V gene TRBV12-3 or TRBV12-4 combines with J gene TRBJ1-5; D gene ambiguous. The CDR3 is 13 residues long. Trimming left V 3 bases short and J 3 bases short, with 6 bases between. In nucleotides, the CDR3 is TGTGCCAGCAGTTTCCAGGCCAATCAGCCCCAGCATTTT. This gives the protein CASSFQANQPQHF.

This chain connects TRBV24-1 to TRBJ1-2; no firm D call. Deletions cut 2 bases from V and 10 bases from J, with 10 bases between. The CDR3 runs 12 residues. CDR1 and CDR2 from the germline V gene are KGHDR and SFDVKD. The CDR3 loop is CATSDSGINYTF. For the CDR3, the DNA is TGTGCCACCAGTGATTCGGGAATTAACTACACCTTC.

V usage is TRBV6-2 or TRBV6-3 and J usage is TRBJ1-1; TRBD1 might be the D (6 bases). V was clipped by 1 base and J by 2 bases, with 11 bases between them. This CDR3 comprises 15 residues. Germline CDR1 is MNHEY and CDR2 is SVGEGT. CDR3 coding DNA: TGTGCCAGCAGTTACTTGGGGGCGGACAACACTGAAGCTTTCTTT. It is translated as CASSYLGADNTEAFF.

This chain connects TRBV24-1 to TRBJ2-3; D gene uncertain. CDR3 length equals 14 residues. Germline V lookup: CDR1 KGHDR, CDR2 SFDVKD. Trimming took off 4 bases at V and 0 bases at J, with 7 bases between the two ends. The CDR3 sequence is CATSEVASTDTQYF. The CDR3 DNA follows: TGTGCCACCAGTGAGGTAGCTAGCACAGATACGCAGTATTTT.

The chain uses TRBV9 and TRBJ1-6; 10 bases line up with TRBD1. Losses at the gene ends were 3 bases for V and 8 bases for J; bases not matched to a gene: 2. The germline gives CDR1 SGDLS, CDR2 YYNGEE. This CDR3 comprises 14 residues. The CDR3 spells CASSAGTGDSPLHF. CDR3 in DNA: TGTGCCAGCAGCGCAGGGACAGGGGATTCACCCCTCCACTTT.

This chain connects TRBV7-8 to TRBJ1-6; 7 nucleotides align to TRBD1. V lost 5 bases to trimming and J lost 5 bases; unmatched junction nucleotides: 9. The CDR3 length is 16 residues. Per germline, CDR1 SGHVS and CDR2 FQNEAQ. In nucleotides, the CDR3 is TGTGCCAGCAGCCGCTACTCCGGGACAGATAATTCACCCCTCCACTTT. Protein: CASSRYSGTDNSPLHF.

This clone has a handful of counts. V and J are TRBV24-1 and TRBJ2-2, with D possibly matching TRBD1 (6 bases). The CDR3 length is 15 residues. Germline V gene lookup returns CDR1 KGHDR and CDR2 SFDVKD. V dropped 0 bases and J dropped 6 bases, with 10 bases sitting between them. CDR3: CATSDLSGDAGELFF. CDR3 in DNA: TGTGCCACCAGTGATTTGTCAGGGGATGCCGGGGAGCTGTTTTTT.

V is TRBV7-2 and J is TRBJ2-1; maybe TRBD2 (5 bases). The CDR3 sequence is 13 residues long. Germline assignment: CDR1 SGHTA and CDR2 FQGNSA. V shed 1 base and J shed 6 bases, with 7 bases lying between them. CDR3 bases: TGTGCCAGCAGCTTAGGGACTTTCAATGAGCAGTTCTTC. This codes for CASSLGTFNEQFF.

This chain connects TRBV3-1 (or the pseudogene TRBV3-2) to TRBJ1-1; D gene unclear. Germline loops: CDR1 LGHDT, CDR2 YNNKEL (reference sequence). Trimming pared 3 bases from V and 4 bases from J, leaving 18 bases between. The CDR3 sequence is 16 residues long. The CDR3 sequence is CASSHGTRHRSTEAFF. The CDR3 DNA is TGTGCCAGCAGCCACGGAACACGGCACCGGAGCACTGAAGCTTTCTTT.

The chain combines TRBV2 with TRBJ1-1; no clear D gene. This CDR3 contains 13 residues. Germline V gives CDR1 SNHLY, CDR2 FYNNEI. The V end was cut by 3 bases, the J end by 3 bases, with 8 bases between. The CDR3 reads CASSDELHTEAFF. In DNA, the CDR3 is TGTGCCAGCAGTGATGAGCTGCACACTGAAGCTTTCTTT. The variable domain in full, completed from reference TRBV2 and TRBJ1-1, reads EPEVTQTPSHQVTQMGQEVILRCVPISNHLYFYWYRQILGQKVEFLVSFYNNEISEKSEIFDDQFSVERPDGSNFTLKIRSTKLEDSAMYFCASSDELHTEAFFGQGTRLTVV.

The chain links TRBV9 to TRBJ1-6; D may be TRBD1 (5 bases). V lost 5 bases and J 5 bases, leaving 11 bases between the germline ends. Germline V lookup: CDR1 SGDLS, CDR2 YYNGEE. The CDR3 extends over 14 amino acids. The CDR3 nucleotides read TGTGCCAGCAGAACGGGACTAAATAATTCACCCCTCCACTTT. Translating gives CASRTGLNNSPLHF.

The chain couples TRBV28 to TRBJ1-3; D ambiguous. The CDR3 covers 15 residues. CDR1 and CDR2 from the germline V gene are MDHEN and SYDVKM. Between the trimmed V and J ends, which lost 8 bases and 0 bases, there was a span of 14 bases. The CDR3 spells CASGPDSISGNTIYF. The CDR3 region has the DNA TGTGCCAGCGGGCCAGATTCTATCTCTGGAAACACCATATATTTT.

J is TRBJ1-1 and V is TRBV30; D not certain. This CDR3 has 16 amino acids. The germline V gene has CDR1 GTSNPN and CDR2 SVGIG (reference sequence). V was pared by 2 bases and J by 4 bases, with 20 bases between. Here the CDR3 reads CAWSRKNFLPPTEAFF. Here the CDR3 DNA reads TGTGCCTGGAGTCGAAAAAACTTCCTCCCCCCCACTGAAGCTTTCTTT.

The rearrangement uses TRBV4-2 and TRBJ2-5; D ambiguous. There are 14 residues in the CDR3. The germline V and J ends were trimmed by 0 bases and 4 bases, with 9 bases remaining between them. Germline loops: CDR1 LGHNA, CDR2 YNFKEQ. The CDR3 loop is CASSQDRLGETQYF. CDR3 coding DNA: TGTGCCAGCAGCCAAGATAGGCTAGGAGAGACCCAGTACTTC.

This rearrangement joins TRBV4-2 to TRBJ1-5; no firm D call. V was shortened by 0 bases and J by 7 bases, with 13 bases between the two germline ends. The CDR3 loop spans 15 amino acids. The germline CDR1 and CDR2 sequences are LGHNA and YNFKEQ. The CDR3, as DNA: TGTGCCAGCAGCCAAGATTCAACGGGTGGGCAGCCCCAGCATTTT. This gives the protein CASSQDSTGGQPQHF.

Points on this clone: This CDR3 is also generated by other DNA sequences in the sample. The J gene is TRBJ2-7, the V gene TRBV3-1 (or the pseudogene TRBV3-2), with no clear D. The CDR3 contains 12 residues. Trimming took 0 bases from V and 6 from J, leaving 6 bases between them. In germline, CDR1 is LGHDT, CDR2 YNNKEL (reference sequence). CDR3 amino acids: CASSQDYPEQYF. The CDR3 DNA is TGTGCCAGCAGCCAAGATTATCCCGAGCAGTACTTC.